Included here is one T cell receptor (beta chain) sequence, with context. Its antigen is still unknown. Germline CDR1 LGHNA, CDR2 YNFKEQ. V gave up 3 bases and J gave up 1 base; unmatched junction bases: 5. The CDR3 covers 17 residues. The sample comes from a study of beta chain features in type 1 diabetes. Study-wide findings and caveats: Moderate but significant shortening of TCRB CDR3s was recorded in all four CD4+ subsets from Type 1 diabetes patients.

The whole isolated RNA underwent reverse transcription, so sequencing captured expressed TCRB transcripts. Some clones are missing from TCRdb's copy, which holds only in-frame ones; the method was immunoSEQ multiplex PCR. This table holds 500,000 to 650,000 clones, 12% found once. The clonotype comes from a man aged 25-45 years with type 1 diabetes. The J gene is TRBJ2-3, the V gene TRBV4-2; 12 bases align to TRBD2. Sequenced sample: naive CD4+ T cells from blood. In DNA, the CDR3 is TGTGCCAGCAGCCAGGAACCTAGCGGGGGGGGCACAGATACGCAGTATTTT. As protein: CASSQEPSGGGTDTQYF.